This T cell receptor beta chain was sequenced during a study of blood T cell repertoires in COVID-19. Looking at the study overall: Both acute and convalescent COVID-19 samples were obtained from the United States, Italy and Spain.

Per the germline V gene, CDR1 is SGHAT and CDR2 is FQNNGV. Trimming removed 3 bases from V and 6 bases from J; junction bases left unmatched: 7. The CDR3 has 15 residues. Sequenced by immunoSEQ multiplex PCR; TCRdb stores in-frame clones only, minus some. This sample has about 130,000 clones, with around 84% found just once. The V call is TRBV11-2, the J call TRBJ2-2; TRBD2 agrees at 7 bases. The sample was peripheral blood. The TCR sequence derives from a woman aged 80 or older with acute or convalescent COVID-19. The CDR3 DNA is TGTGCCAGCAGCTTGGCGGACCGGGGGGCCGGGGAGCTGTTTTTT. Its protein is CASSLADRGAGELFF.